Listed below are T cell receptor beta chains from one sample, sequenced in a study of cytomegalovirus exposure and HLA in healthy donors. Clones were sequenced by immunoSEQ multiplex PCR, and TCRdb holds only the in-frame ones, with some missing. The sample yields about 95,000 clones, about 85% seen once. The sequenced sample was PBMCs. The receptor source for this set is a man aged 18 to 29 in good health and CMV-seropositive. The CDR3 runs from the conserved cysteine through the conserved F or W. The order of the fields is CDR3 DNA, CDR3 protein, J gene, V gene, clone size, D gene. D genes are given only for firm matches. Expanded clones get a size class; other rows say once, few or many, or leave the size out.

TGTGCCAGCAGCTGGGCCCTGGACAGGGTGAGAGATACGCAGTATTTT | CASSWALDRVRDTQYF | TRBJ2-3 | TRBV11-2 | once | TRBD1
TGTGCCAGCAGCCAACTTACGCGGGGGAAGGTCTATGGCTACACCTTC | CASSQLTRGKVYGYTF | TRBJ1-2 | TRBV5-6 | few | NA
TGCGCCAGCAGCCTGGAAGAAGCAGGGGGCTTTTCCTCCTACGAGCAGTACTTC | CASSLEEAGGFSSYEQYF | TRBJ2-7 | TRBV5-1 | NA | TRBD1
TGTGCCAGCGGGGTGCAGGGTAATGAAAAACTGTTTTTT | CASGVQGNEKLFF | TRBJ1-4 | TRBV28 | NA | NA
TGTGCCAGCAGCTTAACGACAGGGGAACTTGATGGCTACACCTTC | CASSLTTGELDGYTF | TRBJ1-2 | TRBV7-2 | NA | TRBD1
TGTGCCAGTAGTATGGCGGGCTACGAGCAGTACTTC | CASSMAGYEQYF | TRBJ2-7 | TRBV19 | NA | NA
TGTGCCAGCAGTCTTCAGGGGGCATCGAGGTGGACCCAGTACTTC | CASSLQGASRWTQYF | TRBJ2-5 | TRBV28 | NA | TRBD1
TGTGCCAGCAGCCGAACGACTGGGGGGAATCAGCCCCAGCATTTT | CASSRTTGGNQPQHF | TRBJ1-5 | TRBV7-2 | NA | NA
TGTGCCATCAGTGAGGGGAGCTCCTACGAGCAGTACTTC | CAISEGSSYEQYF | TRBJ2-7 | TRBV10-3 | NA | NA
TGCGCCAGCAGCCTAGGGACTAGCGGAGCCTACGAGCAGTACTTC | CASSLGTSGAYEQYF | TRBJ2-7 | TRBV5-1 | NA | TRBD2
TGCGCCAGCAGCTTGTGGAAGGGAGAAAACTACGAGCAGTACTTC | CASSLWKGENYEQYF | TRBJ2-7 | TRBV5-1 | NA | NA
TGTGCCAGCAGCTGGGGCCAGGGAAGGACTGAAGCTTTCTTT | CASSWGQGRTEAFF | TRBJ1-1 | TRBV5-4 | NA | NA
TGTGCCAGCAGTTACGGACTCGGTCATTACACCGGGGAGCTGTTTTTT | CASSYGLGHYTGELFF | TRBJ2-2 | TRBV14 | NA | NA
TGTGCCAGCAGCTCCGGGGTGGCGCCGGAGGATGAGCAGTTCTTC | CASSSGVAPEDEQFF | TRBJ2-1 | TRBV7-9 | once | NA
TGCGCCAGCAGCTTGGGAGGAGGAAACACCATATATTTT | CASSLGGGNTIYF | TRBJ1-3 | TRBV5-1 | NA | NA
TGCGCCAGCAGCCAAGTCCCACAGGGGGGAGATGGCTACACCTTC | CASSQVPQGGDGYTF | TRBJ1-2 | TRBV4-1 | many | TRBD1
TGTGCCAGCTCTCGAGGGGGCGACGAAGCCGGGGAGCTGTTTTTT | CASSRGGDEAGELFF | TRBJ2-2 | TRBV6-4 | once | TRBD1
TGTGCCAGCAGCCTCGGCAACAGGGATCAGCCCCAGCATTTT | CASSLGNRDQPQHF | TRBJ1-5 | TRBV28 | NA | NA
TGTGCCAGCAGTTCGGACAGGGCCTACGAGCAGTACTTC | CASSSDRAYEQYF | TRBJ2-7 | TRBV27 | NA | TRBD1
TGTGCCAGCAGTGAATACGGGAGCACTAATGAAAAACTGTTTTTT | CASSEYGSTNEKLFF | TRBJ1-4 | TRBV25-1 | NA | NA
TGCGCCAGCAGCCAGGCTAGCGGACAGCCCCAGCATTTT | CASSQASGQPQHF | TRBJ1-5 | TRBV4-1 | few | NA
TGTGCCAGCAGCTTAGAATCCACAGGGTCTGGAAACACCATATATTTT | CASSLESTGSGNTIYF | TRBJ1-3 | TRBV11-3 | NA | NA
TGTGCCAGCAGTTTATCGGCGGAGAACACTGAAGCTTTCTTT | CASSLSAENTEAFF | TRBJ1-1 | TRBV27 | once | NA
TGCGCCAGCAGCTTGCTCCGGGAGGGGAGCGAGCAGTACTTC | CASSLLREGSEQYF | TRBJ2-7 | TRBV5-1 | NA | TRBD2
TGTGCCAGCAGCCGGAAGCGGGAGCAGGGAAGGTTTGCTGAAGCTTTCTTT | CASSRKREQGRFAEAFF | TRBJ1-1 | TRBV5-4 | NA | NA
TGCGCCAGCAGCTTAACGACAGGGGGGGGAAACACCATATATTTT | CASSLTTGGGNTIYF | TRBJ1-3 | TRBV5-1 | NA | TRBD1
TGTGCCAGTAGGGGTGGGACAGGGGTGATGTCCTACGAGCAGTACTTC | CASRGGTGVMSYEQYF | TRBJ2-7 | TRBV19 | NA | TRBD1
TGTGCCTGGGCTCAACGGGGATGGACTGAAGCTTTCTTT | CAWAQRGWTEAFF | TRBJ1-1 | TRBV30 | NA | NA
TGTGCCATCAGTGAGCAGGGGACGTCAACTAATGAAAAACTGTTTTTT | CAISEQGTSTNEKLFF | TRBJ1-4 | TRBV10-3 | NA | NA
TGTGCCATCAACAGGGTTGGGACCGGGGAGCTGTTTTTT | CAINRVGTGELFF | TRBJ2-2 | TRBV6-1 | NA | NA
TGTGCCACCCCTAGACAGGAGACCGGGGAGCTGTTTTTT | CATPRQETGELFF | TRBJ2-2 | TRBV2 | few | NA
TGTGCCAGCAGCCGCGGCTATAATGACGAGCGGGGAGGGGTGTATTTT | CASSRGYNDERGGVYF | TRBJ2-3 | TRBV11-1 | NA | TRBD2
TGTGCCAGCAGCTTGCTACCCGGGAGATCTCAAGAGACCCAGTACTTC | CASSLLPGRSQETQYF | TRBJ2-5 | TRBV5-6 | NA | NA
TGTGCCAGCAGTCGGACACTGAGTAGCAATCAGCCCCAGCATTTT | CASSRTLSSNQPQHF | TRBJ1-5 | TRBV6-5 | NA | NA
TGTGCCAGCAGTCAGACAGGGTTCGAGCAGTACTTC | CASSQTGFEQYF | TRBJ2-7 | TRBV2 | NA | TRBD1
TGTGCCATCAGACGACAGGCCGAACAAGAGACCCAGTACTTC | CAIRRQAEQETQYF | TRBJ2-5 | TRBV10-3 | NA | NA
TGTGCCAGCAGCACGGGACAGGGGGCTGGTACAGATACGCAGTATTTT | CASSTGQGAGTDTQYF | TRBJ2-3 | TRBV5-6 | NA | TRBD1